The clone carrying this T cell receptor (beta chain) was recorded many times. Its antigen is not known. Unique molecular identifiers were used in preparing the TCRbeta library. A single record per CDR3 protein comes from TCRdb applying MiXCR to the PCR reads. The data contain almost 500,000 distinct CDR3 sequences, more than 9% of them seen just once; the ten biggest clones take up about 2.1%. The sample is drawn from a study of T-cell reconstitution after alpha-beta-depleted transplantation in children. Findings and caveats of the study: The main origin of T-cell counts and diversity one year after transplant was newly produced T cells. At day 60, the high TCRbeta diversity found in some patients originated from recipient T cells and thymic progenitors that had survived.

With 2 bases removed from V and 4 bases from J, the gap between germline ends came to 14 bases. Germline V CDR1 and CDR2: MDHEN, SYDVKM. This CDR3 comprises 15 residues. This specimen consisted of PBMCs, obtained before TCRalphabeta/CD19-depleted stem cell transplant. This chain connects TRBV28 to TRBJ1-2; D not certain. This sequence was found in a child aged 2 to 10 with inherited bone marrow failure, due to receive a stem cell transplant. The CDR3 here is CASSLEFGPAYGYTF. CDR3 sequence (DNA): TGTGCCAGCAGTTTAGAGTTCGGACCTGCCTATGGCTACACCTTC.